The 26 T cell receptor beta chains presented below share a single source sample, sequenced in a study of cytomegalovirus exposure and HLA in healthy donors. Amplification used 60 Vbeta primers and 13 Jbeta primers. Clones were sequenced by immunoSEQ multiplex PCR, and TCRdb holds only the in-frame ones, with some missing. The repertoire shows 95,000 to 110,000 clones; the top ten hold 3% to 3.5%. Material for sequencing was PBMCs. These receptors were collected from a man aged 35-49 years in good health and CMV-seronegative.

This chain connects TRBV5-6 to TRBJ1-4; 7 bases agree with TRBD1. The CDR3 runs to 16 residues. Germline loops: CDR1 SGHDT, CDR2 YYEEEE. Trimming took 4 bases from V and 5 from J; bases not matched to a gene: 11. CDR3 bases: TGTGCCAGCAGCATCTACGACAGGGCTGGGAATGAAAAACTGTTTTTT. This codes for CASSIYDRAGNEKLFF.

This chain uses TRBV5-1 with TRBJ2-7; 9 bases are a match to TRBD1. This CDR3 comprises 12 residues. CDR1 SGHRS and CDR2 YFSETQ come from the germline V gene. Trimming cost V 4 bases and J 5 bases; bases outside gene matches: 1. The CDR3 coding sequence is TGCGCCAGCAGCGACAGGGGGGACGAGCAGTACTTC. This gives the protein CASSDRGDEQYF.

The chain combines TRBV4-1 with TRBJ2-3; 7 nucleotides agree with TRBD2. Germline CDR1 MGHRA, CDR2 YSYEKL. There are 14 residues in the CDR3. Germline trimming cut 4 bases from V and 1 base from J; bases unmatched to any gene: 2. This CDR3 reads CASSLREGTDTQYF. The CDR3 DNA reads as TGCGCCAGCAGCCTCCGGGAGGGCACAGATACGCAGTATTTT.

The genes are TRBV4-3 and TRBJ1-2; TRBD1 aligns across 7 bases. The germline gives CDR1 LGHNA, CDR2 YSLEER. J gave up 5 bases and V 2 bases, and 5 bases lay outside the gene matches. The length of the CDR3 is 14 residues. The CDR3: CASSQSRDSYGYTF. The CDR3 region has the DNA TGCGCCAGCAGCCAATCCCGGGACAGTTATGGCTACACCTTC.

J is TRBJ2-5 and V is TRBV21-1; the table assigns TRBD2, which was not confirmed against the DNA. TRBV21-1 represents a pseudogene. The CDR3 has 14 amino acids. The CDR3 sequence is CASRRDSLQETQYF. The CDR3 DNA reads as TGTGCCAGCAGGCGGGACTCACTCCAAGAGACCCAGTACTTC.

The J gene is TRBJ2-1, the V gene TRBV7-9; TRBD2 agrees at 9 bases. The V and J ends lost 5 bases and 0 bases, in that order; junction bases with no gene match: 2. CDR3 length: 15 residues. In germline, CDR1 is SEHNR, CDR2 FQNEAQ (reference sequence). The CDR3 loop reads CASSISGSSYNEQFF. The CDR3 coding sequence is TGTGCCAGCAGCATTAGCGGGAGCTCCTACAATGAGCAGTTCTTC.

The chain is built from TRBV9 and TRBJ2-3, with D possibly TRBD2 on 6 matching bases. The V gene's germline CDR1 is SGDLS and CDR2 YYNGEE. The germline V and J ends were trimmed by 3 bases and 0 bases, with 8 bases remaining between them. This CDR3 is 14 amino acids long. The CDR3 here is CASSAGTSTDTQYF. The DNA of the CDR3 is TGTGCCAGCAGCGCAGGGACTAGCACAGATACGCAGTATTTT.

This rearrangement joins TRBV4-3 to TRBJ2-7; TRBD2 matches 7 bases. CDR3 length: 16 amino acids. The V gene end was trimmed by 0 bases and the J gene end by 2 bases; junction bases not matched to a gene: 7. The germline V gene has CDR1 LGHNA and CDR2 YSLEER. CDR3 bases: TGCGCCAGCAGCCAAGAATTAGCGGGCCTGGCCTACGAGCAGTACTTC. Amino acids: CASSQELAGLAYEQYF.

The chain joins TRBV30 to TRBJ2-1; maybe TRBD2 (6 bases). Trimming removed 8 bases at V and 2 bases at J, with 28 bases between. Looked up from germline, CDR1 is GTSNPN and CDR2 is SVGIG (reference sequence). CDR3 length: 18 amino acids. CDR3 DNA sequence: TGTGCCGGGGGGATCGGATTAGCGGAGGAAAAGGCCTACAATGAGCAGTTCTTC. This gives the protein CAGGIGLAEEKAYNEQFF.

The chain couples TRBV5-1 to TRBJ2-5; 10 nucleotides agree with TRBD1. Germline V lookup: CDR1 SGHRS, CDR2 YFSETQ. The CDR3 extends over 14 amino acids. V was pared by 3 bases and J by 7 bases, with 6 bases of the junction left unmatched. The DNA of the CDR3 is TGCGCCAGCAGCTGGGGGACAGGGGTTTGGACCCAGTACTTC. Its translation: CASSWGTGVWTQYF.

The chain recombines TRBV4-2 with TRBJ2-1; 15 bases map to TRBD2. J was trimmed by 6 bases and V by 4 bases; bases with no gene match: 7. Germline CDR1 reads LGHNA; CDR2 reads YNFKEQ. The CDR3 consists of 17 residues. The CDR3: CASSPGGLAGGLNEQFF. For the CDR3, the DNA is TGTGCCAGCAGCCCCGGCGGACTAGCGGGGGGGCTCAATGAGCAGTTCTTC.

The V and J genes are TRBV7-2 and TRBJ2-1; 8 nucleotides agree with TRBD2. The germline CDR1 and CDR2 sequences are SGHTA and FQGNSA. V lost 5 bases, J lost 0 bases, and 3 bases stayed unmatched. This CDR3 region has 15 residues. CDR3 loop: CASSKSGSSYNEQFF. CDR3 nucleotide sequence: TGTGCCAGCAGCAAAAGCGGGAGCTCCTACAATGAGCAGTTCTTC.

This rearrangement joins TRBV11-2 to TRBJ1-2; a weak D match, TRBD1 (5 bases). The germline CDR1 and CDR2 sequences are SGHAT and FQNNGV. The CDR3 covers 17 residues. V lost 5 bases and J lost 7, with 26 bases in between. For the CDR3, the DNA is TGTGCCAGCAGCCCAGATCGGAACCACAGGATGGCCTTTGGCTACACCTTC. This sequence encodes CASSPDRNHRMAFGYTF. Variable domain in full (rest from reference TRBV11-2 and TRBJ1-2): EAGVAQSPRYKIIEKRQSVAFWCNPISGHATLYWYQQILGQGPKLLIQFQNNGVVDDSQLPKDRFSAERLKGVDSTLKIQPAKLEDSAVYLCASSPDRNHRMAFGYTFGSGTRLTVV.

The chain links TRBV5-1 to TRBJ2-3, with 7 bases lining up with TRBD1. V gave up 0 bases and J gave up 5 bases; unmatched junction bases: 3. The V gene's germline CDR1 is SGHRS and CDR2 YFSETQ. The CDR3 covers 14 residues. The CDR3 protein is CASSLGTGGDTQYF. CDR3 coding DNA: TGCGCCAGCAGCTTGGGGACAGGAGGAGATACGCAGTATTTT.

The chain carries TRBV6-5 and TRBJ1-2; 10 bases fit TRBD1. This CDR3 has 16 amino acids. V gave up 2 bases and J gave up 5 bases; unmatched junction bases: 8. Germline lookup yields CDR1 MNHEY and CDR2 SVGAGI. This CDR3 reads CASSYVRTGGGYGYTF. The CDR3 DNA sequence: TGTGCCAGCAGTTACGTTAGGACAGGGGGTGGTTATGGCTACACCTTC.

V usage is TRBV5-1 and J usage is TRBJ1-3; D call uncertain. V lost 4 bases and J lost 0, with 14 bases in between. Germline V gene lookup returns CDR1 SGHRS and CDR2 YFSETQ. The CDR3 extends over 16 amino acids. CDR3 nucleotide sequence: TGCGCCAGCAGCGTACTAAATTTGGGCTCTGGAAACACCATATATTTT. This codes for CASSVLNLGSGNTIYF.

As DNA, the CDR3 is TGTGCCTGGGGACAGCTGGGACTAGCGGCTACCGAGCAGTTCTTC. Its protein is CAWGQLGLAATEQFF. J is TRBJ2-1 and V is TRBV30; TRBD2 matches at 11 bases. This CDR3 is 15 amino acids long. V lost 5 bases, J lost 10 bases, and 13 bases stayed unmatched. The germline gives CDR1 GTSNPN, CDR2 SVGIG (reference sequence). Filled out from reference TRBV30 and TRBJ2-1, the complete variable domain reads SQTIHQWPATLVQPVGSPLSLECTVEGTSNPNLYWYRQAAGRGLQLLFYSVGIGQISSEVPQNLSASRPQDRQFILSSKKLLLSDSGFYLCAWGQLGLAATEQFFGPGTRLTVL.

The genes are TRBV27 and TRBJ1-4, with D perhaps TRBD1 (5 bases). The CDR3 length is 15 residues. Germline-derived CDR1 and CDR2 are MNHEY and SMNVEV (reference sequence). The ends were cut back, 0 bases at V and 8 bases at J, with 13 bases in the middle. CDR3 sequence: CASSLSRLNREKLFF. DNA for the CDR3: TGTGCCAGCAGTTTATCGAGGCTTAACAGGGAAAAACTGTTTTTT.

The chain couples TRBV18 to TRBJ2-1; TRBD2 matches at 16 bases. CDR1 is KGHSH, CDR2 LQKENI, per germline. The CDR3 contains 17 residues. V trimming: 3 bases; J trimming: 5 bases; junction bases outside the gene matches: 4. The CDR3 DNA is TGTGCCAGCTCACCGGGGACTAGCGGGAGGGCCAACAATGAGCAGTTCTTC. It is translated as CASSPGTSGRANNEQFF.

The chain employs TRBV7-2 and TRBJ1-2; tentative D call: TRBD1 (5 bases). This CDR3 is built from 15 residues. The germline gives CDR1 SGHTA, CDR2 FQGNSA. Trimming removed 3 bases from V and 2 bases from J, with 13 bases in between. The CDR3: CASSLRLGGNYGYTF. The DNA of the CDR3 is TGTGCCAGCAGCTTGCGACTCGGGGGGAACTATGGCTACACCTTC.

CDR3 bases: TGTGCCAGCAGCTTAGGGGACAGGGGACTTTATGGCTACACCTTC. This gives the protein CASSLGDRGLYGYTF. The chain has TRBV7-6 and TRBJ1-2; 10 bases are a match to TRBD1. CDR3 size: 15 residues. From germline, CDR1 is SGHVS and CDR2 FNYEAQ. The V gene end was trimmed by 1 base and the J gene end by 5 bases; junction bases not matched to a gene: 4.

V gene TRBV18 combines with J gene TRBJ2-3; TRBD1 matches 7 bases. The trim removed 5 bases at V and 4 bases at J, leaving 3 bases unmatched. The length of the CDR3 is 13 residues. Germline V gives CDR1 KGHSH, CDR2 LQKENI. The CDR3 reads CASSRQGPDTQYF. CDR3 sequence (DNA): TGTGCCAGCTCAAGACAGGGCCCAGATACGCAGTATTTT.

The genes are TRBV28 and TRBJ1-5; D remains unclear. Germline assignment: CDR1 MDHEN and CDR2 SYDVKM. V lost 6 bases to trimming and J lost 4 bases, with 13 bases between them. The CDR3 has 14 residues. The CDR3 spells CASRRALGNQPQHF. Here the CDR3 DNA reads TGTGCCAGCAGGAGGGCTCTGGGGAATCAGCCCCAGCATTTT.

The J gene is TRBJ2-7, the V gene TRBV5-1; 8 bases align to TRBD1. V lost 4 bases and J lost 3; bases outside the gene matches: 3. In germline, CDR1 is SGHRS, CDR2 YFSETQ. The CDR3 runs 13 residues. CDR3 DNA sequence: TGCGCCAGCAGCGGACAGGGAAGCTACGAGCAGTACTTC. Translated: CASSGQGSYEQYF.

The V gene is TRBV6-5, the J gene TRBJ1-1, with 7 bases that match TRBD1. The CDR3 totals 16 residues. V lost 3 bases, J lost 5 bases, and 12 bases stayed unmatched. Germline assignment: CDR1 MNHEY and CDR2 SVGAGI. CDR3 residues: CASSYLTGLGKTEAFF. The CDR3 DNA reads as TGTGCCAGCAGTTATTTGACAGGGCTCGGGAAAACTGAAGCTTTCTTT.

The chain joins TRBV2 to TRBJ2-5; 8 bases align to TRBD2. The V and J ends lost 7 bases and 5 bases, in that order; junction bases with no gene match: 18. The CDR3 covers 17 residues. Per germline, CDR1 SNHLY and CDR2 FYNNEI. The CDR3 DNA reads TGTGCCAGCATTGCGAAGGGTACTAGCGGAAAGAGGGAGACCCAGTACTTC. It is translated as CASIAKGTSGKRETQYF.